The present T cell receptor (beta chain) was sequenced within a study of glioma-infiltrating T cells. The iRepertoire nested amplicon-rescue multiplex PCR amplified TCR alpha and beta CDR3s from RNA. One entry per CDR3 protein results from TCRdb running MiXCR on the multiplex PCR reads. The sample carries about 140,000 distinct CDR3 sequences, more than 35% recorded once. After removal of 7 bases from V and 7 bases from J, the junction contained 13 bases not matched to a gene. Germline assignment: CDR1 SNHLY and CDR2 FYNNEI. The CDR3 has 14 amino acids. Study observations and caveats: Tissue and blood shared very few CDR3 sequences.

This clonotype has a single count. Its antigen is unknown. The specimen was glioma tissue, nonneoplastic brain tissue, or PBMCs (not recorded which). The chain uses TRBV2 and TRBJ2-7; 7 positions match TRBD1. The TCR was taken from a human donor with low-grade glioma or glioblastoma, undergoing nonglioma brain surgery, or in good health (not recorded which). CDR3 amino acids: CASTVGGTGEEQYF. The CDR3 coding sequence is TGTGCCAGCACTGTGGGCGGAACAGGGGAAGAGCAGTACTTC.